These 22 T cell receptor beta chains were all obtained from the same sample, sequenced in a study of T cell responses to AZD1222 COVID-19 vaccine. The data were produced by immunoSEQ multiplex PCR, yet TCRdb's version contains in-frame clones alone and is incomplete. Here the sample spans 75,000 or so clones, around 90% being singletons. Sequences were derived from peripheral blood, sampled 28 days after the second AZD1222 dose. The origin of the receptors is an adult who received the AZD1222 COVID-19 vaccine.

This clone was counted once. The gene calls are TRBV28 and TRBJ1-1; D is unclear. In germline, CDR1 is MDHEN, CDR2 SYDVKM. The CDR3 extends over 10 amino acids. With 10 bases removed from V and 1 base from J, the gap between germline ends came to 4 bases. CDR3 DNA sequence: TGTGCCACCACGAACACTGAAGCTTTCTTT. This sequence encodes CATTNTEAFF.

The CDR3 region is CASSSGQESYEQYF. The CDR3 DNA is TGTGCCAGCAGCTCTGGACAGGAGTCCTACGAGCAGTACTTC. The chain employs TRBV7-6 and TRBJ2-7; 7 positions match TRBD1. This CDR3 is 14 amino acids long. CDR1 and CDR2 from the germline V gene are SGHVS and FNYEAQ. V dropped 4 bases and J dropped 1; count of bases not matched to a gene: 4.

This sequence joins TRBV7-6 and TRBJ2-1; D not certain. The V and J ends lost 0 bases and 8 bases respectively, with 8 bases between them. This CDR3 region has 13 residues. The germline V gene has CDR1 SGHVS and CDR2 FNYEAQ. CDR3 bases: TGTGCCAGCAGCTTAGCGTTAGGATATGAGCAGTTCTTC. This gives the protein CASSLALGYEQFF.

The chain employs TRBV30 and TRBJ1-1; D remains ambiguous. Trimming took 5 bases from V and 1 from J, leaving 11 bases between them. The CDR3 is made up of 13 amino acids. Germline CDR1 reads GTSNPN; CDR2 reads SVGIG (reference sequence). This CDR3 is CAWLGLWNTEAFF. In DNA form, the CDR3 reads TGTGCCTGGCTTGGACTTTGGAACACTGAAGCTTTCTTT.

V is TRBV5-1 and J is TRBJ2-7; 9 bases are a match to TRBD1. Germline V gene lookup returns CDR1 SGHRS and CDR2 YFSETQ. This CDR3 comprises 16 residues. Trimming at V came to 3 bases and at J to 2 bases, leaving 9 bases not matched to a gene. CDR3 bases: TGCGCCAGCAGCTCCTACCGGGACAGGGCTCCCTACGAGCAGTACTTC. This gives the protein CASSSYRDRAPYEQYF. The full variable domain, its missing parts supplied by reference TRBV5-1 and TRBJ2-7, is KAGVTQTPRYLIKTRGQQVTLSCSPISGHRSVSWYQQTPGQGLQFLFEYFSETQRNKGNFPGRFSGRQFSNSRSEMNVSTLELGDSALYLCASSSYRDRAPYEQYFGPGTRLTVT.

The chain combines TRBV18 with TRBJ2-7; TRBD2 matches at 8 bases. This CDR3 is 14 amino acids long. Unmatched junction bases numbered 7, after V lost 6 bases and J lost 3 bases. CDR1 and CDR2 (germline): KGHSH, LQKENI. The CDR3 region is CASSPGREVYEQYF. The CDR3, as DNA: TGTGCCAGCTCCCCTGGGCGGGAGGTCTACGAGCAGTACTTC.

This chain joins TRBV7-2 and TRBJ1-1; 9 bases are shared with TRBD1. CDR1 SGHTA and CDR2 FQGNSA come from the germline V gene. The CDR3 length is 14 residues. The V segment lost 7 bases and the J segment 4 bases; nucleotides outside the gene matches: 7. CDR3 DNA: TGTGCCAGCACTTCGACAGGGGGAATCACTGAAGCTTTCTTT. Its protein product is CASTSTGGITEAFF.

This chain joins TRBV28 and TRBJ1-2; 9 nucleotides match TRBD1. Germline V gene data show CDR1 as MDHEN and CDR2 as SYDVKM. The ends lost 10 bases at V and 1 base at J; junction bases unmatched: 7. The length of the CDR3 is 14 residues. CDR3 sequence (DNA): TGTGCCACGATAACGACAGGGGGTAACTATGGCTACACCTTC. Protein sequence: CATITTGGNYGYTF.

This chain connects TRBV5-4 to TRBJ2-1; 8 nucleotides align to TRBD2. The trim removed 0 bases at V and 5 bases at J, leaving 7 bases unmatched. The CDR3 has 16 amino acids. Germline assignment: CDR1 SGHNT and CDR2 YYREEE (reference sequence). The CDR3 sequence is CASSLGAGGSHNEQFF. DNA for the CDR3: TGTGCCAGCAGCTTGGGGGCGGGAGGATCCCACAATGAGCAGTTCTTC. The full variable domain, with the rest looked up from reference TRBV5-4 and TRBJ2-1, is ETGVTQSPTHLIKTRGQQVTLRCSSQSGHNTVSWYQQALGQGPQFIFQYYREEENGRGNFPPRFSGLQFPNYSSELNVNALELDDSALYLCASSLGAGGSHNEQFFGPGTRLTVL.

The CDR3 here is CASGGAGYGYTF. The CDR3 DNA follows: TGTGCCAGCGGGGGGGCCGGGTATGGCTACACCTTC. J is TRBJ1-2 and V is TRBV28, with a possible D match to TRBD1 (6 bases). Trimming shortened V by 8 bases and J by 5 bases, and 12 bases separated the two germline ends. Germline assignment: CDR1 MDHEN and CDR2 SYDVKM. This CDR3 has 12 residues.

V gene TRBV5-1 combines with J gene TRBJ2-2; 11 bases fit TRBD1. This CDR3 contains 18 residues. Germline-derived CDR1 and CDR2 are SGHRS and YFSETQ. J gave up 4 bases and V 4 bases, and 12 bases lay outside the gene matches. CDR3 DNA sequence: TGCGCCAGCAGCCTAACTCCCGGGACAGGGGGTAGCACCGGGGAGCTGTTTTTT. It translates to CASSLTPGTGGSTGELFF.

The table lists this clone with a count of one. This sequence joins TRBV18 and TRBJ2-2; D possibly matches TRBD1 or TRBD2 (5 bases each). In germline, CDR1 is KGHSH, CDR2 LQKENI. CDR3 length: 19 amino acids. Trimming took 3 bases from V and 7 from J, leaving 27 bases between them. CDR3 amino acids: CASSPGRTGTPPYGGELFF. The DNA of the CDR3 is TGTGCCAGCTCACCGGGCCGTACCGGGACCCCACCATACGGCGGGGAGCTGTTTTTT.

The chain's CDR3 is CASSEGRQREQTQYF. For the CDR3, the DNA is TGTGCCAGCAGTGAAGGACGCCAGAGGGAACAGACCCAGTACTTC. The chain recombines TRBV6-1 with TRBJ2-5; TRBD2 might be the D (5 bases). Trimming left V 1 base short and J 6 bases short, with 15 bases between. This CDR3 has 15 residues. Germline V gene sequence: CDR1 MNHNS, CDR2 SASEGT.

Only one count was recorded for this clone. CDR3 nucleotides: TGTGCCAGCAGCCAGACAGGGGACTATGGCTACACCTTC. Its protein product is CASSQTGDYGYTF. The chain combines TRBV11-2 with TRBJ1-2, with TRBD1 identical over 8 bases. V shed 5 bases and J 3 bases; nucleotides not matched to a gene: 2. This CDR3 spans 13 amino acids. Germline V gene lookup returns CDR1 SGHAT and CDR2 FQNNGV.

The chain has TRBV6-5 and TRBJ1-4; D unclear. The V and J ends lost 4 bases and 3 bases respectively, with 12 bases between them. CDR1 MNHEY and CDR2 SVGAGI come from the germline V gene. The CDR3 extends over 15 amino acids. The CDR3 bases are TGTGCCAGCAGTTTTTCGGTTCAGCCTAATGAAAAACTGTTTTTT. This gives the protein CASSFSVQPNEKLFF.

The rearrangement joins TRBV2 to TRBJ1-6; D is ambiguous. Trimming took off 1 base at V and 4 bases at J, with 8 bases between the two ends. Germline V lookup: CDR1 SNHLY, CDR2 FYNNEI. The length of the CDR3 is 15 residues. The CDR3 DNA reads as TGTGCCAGCAGTGAAGGCAGTCATTATAATTCACCCCTCCACTTT. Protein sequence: CASSEGSHYNSPLHF.

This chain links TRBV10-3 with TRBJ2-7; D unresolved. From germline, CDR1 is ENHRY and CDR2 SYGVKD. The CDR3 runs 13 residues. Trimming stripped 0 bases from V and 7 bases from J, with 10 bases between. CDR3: CAISESILGEQYF. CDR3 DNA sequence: TGTGCCATCAGTGAGTCTATTCTGGGAGAGCAGTACTTC.

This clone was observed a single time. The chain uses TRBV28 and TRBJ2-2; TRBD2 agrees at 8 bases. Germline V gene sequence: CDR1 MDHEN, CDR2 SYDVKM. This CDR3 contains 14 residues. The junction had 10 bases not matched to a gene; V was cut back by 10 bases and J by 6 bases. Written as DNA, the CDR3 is TGTGCCACACCAACTAGCGGTTCCCCCGGGGAGCTGTTTTTT. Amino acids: CATPTSGSPGELFF. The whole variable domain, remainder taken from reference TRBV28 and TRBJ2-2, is DVKVTQSSRYLVKRTGEKVFLECVQDMDHENMFWYRQDPGLGLRLIYFSYDVKMKEKGDIPEGYSVSREKKERFSLILESASTNQTSMYLCATPTSGSPGELFFGEGSRLTVL.

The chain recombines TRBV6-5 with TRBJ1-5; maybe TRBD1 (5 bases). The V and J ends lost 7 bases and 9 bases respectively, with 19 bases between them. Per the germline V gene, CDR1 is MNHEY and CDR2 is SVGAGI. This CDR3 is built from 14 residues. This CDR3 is CASTGAALSSPQHF. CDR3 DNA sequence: TGTGCCAGCACCGGGGCGGCCCTATCGTCGCCCCAGCATTTT.

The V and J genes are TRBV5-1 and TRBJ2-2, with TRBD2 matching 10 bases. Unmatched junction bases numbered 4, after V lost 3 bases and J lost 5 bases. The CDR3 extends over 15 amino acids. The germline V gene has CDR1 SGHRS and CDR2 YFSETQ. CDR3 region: CASSYLAGVTGELFF. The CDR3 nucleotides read TGCGCCAGCAGCTACCTAGCGGGAGTTACCGGGGAGCTGTTTTTT.

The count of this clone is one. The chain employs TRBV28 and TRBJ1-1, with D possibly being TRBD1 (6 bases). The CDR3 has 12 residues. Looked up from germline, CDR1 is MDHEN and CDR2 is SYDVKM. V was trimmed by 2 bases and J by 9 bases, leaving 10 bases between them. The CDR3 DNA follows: TGTGCCAGCAGTTTACAAGACAGGAAAGCTTTCTTT. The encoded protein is CASSLQDRKAFF.

CDR3 in DNA: TGTGCCAGCATACCTGAAGAACTAGCGGGAGTTCTCGAGCAGTACTTC. Residues: CASIPEELAGVLEQYF. This chain links TRBV28 with TRBJ2-7; TRBD2 matches 11 bases. There are 16 residues in the CDR3. The V gene end was trimmed by 7 bases and the J gene end by 6 bases; junction bases not matched to a gene: 14. Germline V lookup: CDR1 MDHEN, CDR2 SYDVKM.